These 10 T cell receptor beta chains share one sample of origin, sequenced in a study of regulatory T cells in long-lasting Graves disease. Sample time point: newly diagnosed GD, antithyroid drugs for less than 3 months. Following extraction of RNA from PBMCs, that RNA was used to make the TCR library. Relying on iRepertoire HTBI primers and Arm-PCR of CDR3 regions, the team built TCR beta libraries. One entry per CDR3 protein, called by TCRdb with MiXCR from the multiplex PCR reads. The repertoire has about 560,000 distinct CDR3 sequences, roughly a sixth of them found once; the top ten carry around 12%. These same data were also listed under a study on T cells in Graves' hyperthyroidism and ophthalmopathy.

The specimen was peripheral blood mononuclear cells (PBMCs), collected at new diagnosis, from a patient treated with antithyroid drugs. These receptors all stem from a man aged 18 to 29 with Graves disease.

This clonotype was seen ten or more times. The V gene is TRBV20-1, the J gene TRBJ2-7; unclear D gene. This CDR3 has 11 amino acids. In germline, CDR1 is DFQATT, CDR2 SNEGSKA (reference sequence). V shed 3 bases and J shed 5 bases, with 8 bases lying between them. This CDR3 reads CSASQEHEQYF. The DNA of the CDR3 is TGCAGTGCTAGTCAGGAGCACGAGCAGTACTTC.

Many counts were recorded for this clonotype. The chain recombines TRBV28 with TRBJ2-2; TRBD2 aligns across 7 bases. CDR3 length equals 16 residues. Germline values: CDR1 MDHEN, CDR2 SYDVKM. V lost 7 bases and J lost 0; bases outside the gene matches: 8. The CDR3 DNA reads as TGTGCCAGCAATCAATTGGGACTAACGAACACCGGGGAGCTGTTTTTT. Its protein is CASNQLGLTNTGELFF.

CDR3 coding DNA: TGTGCCACCAGCAGGATACTGAGGGACTTGCGGGATGAGCAGTTCTTC. Its translation is CATSRILRDLRDEQFF. The J gene is TRBJ2-1, the V gene TRBV15; TRBD2 is a possible D gene (6 bases). CDR3 length: 16 residues. The germline V and J ends were trimmed by 3 bases and 8 bases, with 20 bases remaining between them. The germline V gene encodes CDR1 LNHNV and CDR2 YYDKDF (reference sequence). The whole variable domain, remainder taken from reference TRBV15 and TRBJ2-1, is DAMVIQNPRYQVTQFGKPVTLSCSQTLNHNVMYWYQQKSSQAPKLLFHYYDKDFNNEADTPDNFQSRRPNTSFCFLDIRSPGLGDTAMYLCATSRILRDLRDEQFFGPGTRLTVL.

This clonotype was counted between two and nine times. The V call is TRBV5-1, the J call TRBJ2-7, with D uncertain. This CDR3 region has 13 residues. The V and J ends lost 3 bases and 7 bases respectively, with 14 bases between them. Germline CDR1 and CDR2: SGHRS and YFSETQ. Here the CDR3 DNA reads TGCGCCAGCAGCTCGGGTTTCCCTTGGGAGCAGTACTTC. This codes for CASSSGFPWEQYF.

This clonotype was recorded at least ten times. CDR3: CAWRLTEGWADTQYF. CDR3 nucleotide sequence: TGTGCCTGGAGATTAACGGAGGGTTGGGCAGATACGCAGTATTTT. V and J are TRBV30 and TRBJ2-3, with D possibly being TRBD2 (6 bases). Germline loops: CDR1 GTSNPN, CDR2 SVGIG (reference sequence). The V and J ends lost 3 bases and 4 bases respectively, with 17 bases between them. The CDR3 is made up of 15 amino acids.

In its sample, this clonotype was seen many times. The chain carries TRBV28 and TRBJ2-7, with TRBD1 matching over 12 bases. Germline values: CDR1 MDHEN, CDR2 SYDVKM. V shed 3 bases and J 5 bases; nucleotides not matched to a gene: 8. The CDR3 extends over 16 amino acids. CDR3 loop: CASSFLLGTGGNEQYF. The CDR3 bases are TGTGCCAGCAGTTTTTTGTTGGGGACAGGGGGCAACGAGCAGTACTTC.

This clonotype occurred a few times. This rearrangement joins TRBV18 to TRBJ1-1; D possibly corresponds to TRBD1 (6 bases). This CDR3 contains 17 residues. Germline values: CDR1 KGHSH, CDR2 LQKENI. V was clipped by 0 bases and J by 4 bases, with 18 bases between them. CDR3 bases: TGTGCCAGCTCACCACCCTTGGTCGGGCAGGGGATCACTGAAGCTTTCTTT. It codes for CASSPPLVGQGITEAFF.

This clonotype appeared many times. The chain joins TRBV20-1 to TRBJ2-3; 7 bases are shared with TRBD2. The J segment lost 7 bases and the V segment lost 2 bases, leaving 9 bases of the junction unmatched. Germline-derived CDR1 and CDR2 are DFQATT and SNEGSKA (reference sequence). This CDR3 has 14 amino acids. CDR3 nucleotides: TGCAGTGCTAGATCGCGGGAGTGGGGAAATACGCAGTATTTT. Residues: CSARSREWGNTQYF.

This clonotype was detected a few times. The chain couples TRBV20-1 to TRBJ1-5; 7 bases line up with TRBD1. J lost 5 bases, V lost 5 bases, and 6 bases had no gene match. This CDR3 region has 13 residues. Germline lookup yields CDR1 DFQATT and CDR2 SNEGSKA (reference sequence). In nucleotides, the CDR3 is TGCAGTGCTGCTAACGACAGGGATCAGCCCCAGCATTTT. Protein product: CSAANDRDQPQHF.

The V gene is TRBV7-2, the J gene TRBJ1-5, with TRBD1 matching over 10 bases. CDR1 is SGHTA and CDR2 is FQGNSA in the germline V gene. The V segment lost 5 bases and the J segment 6 bases; nucleotides outside the gene matches: 16. The CDR3 runs 18 residues. CDR3: CASSPNLMGQGSFQPQHF. CDR3 nucleotides: TGTGCCAGCAGCCCGAACCTTATGGGACAGGGGTCCTTTCAGCCCCAGCATTTT.